The 30 T cell receptor beta chains below all came from one sample that was sequenced in a study of T cell responses to AZD1222 COVID-19 vaccine. Sequencing used immunoSEQ multiplex PCR; TCRdb keeps in-frame clones, though not all of them. The repertoire holds about 120,000 clones, with 75% to 95% as singletons. The starting material was peripheral blood, obtained on day 0 of AZD1222 vaccination. The receptors shown here come from an adult in good health.

V gene TRBV30 combines with J gene TRBJ1-4, with 9 bases aligning to TRBD1. Germline-derived CDR1 and CDR2 are GTSNPN and SVGIG (reference sequence). The CDR3 covers 12 residues. After removal of 4 bases from V and 11 bases from J, the junction contained 5 bases not matched to a gene. The CDR3 here is CAWTRDREKLFF. The CDR3 bases are TGTGCCTGGACCAGGGACAGGGAGAAACTGTTTTTT.

The chain recombines TRBV7-2 with TRBJ1-5, with TRBD1 matching 7 bases. Germline CDR1 is SGHTA and CDR2 is FQGNSA. CDR3 size: 14 residues. Germline trimming cut 2 bases from V and 6 bases from J; bases unmatched to any gene: 4. CDR3 DNA sequence: TGTGCCAGCAGCTTAACAGGGGTGGGTCAGCCCCAGCATTTT. It is translated as CASSLTGVGQPQHF.

The rearrangement uses TRBV7-6 and TRBJ2-3, with D perhaps matching TRBD2 (6 bases). The CDR3 is made up of 16 amino acids. Between the trimmed V and J ends, which lost 5 bases and 0 bases, there was a span of 15 bases. Germline loops: CDR1 SGHVS, CDR2 FNYEAQ. The CDR3 sequence is CASSPIAGTSTDTQYF. CDR3 DNA: TGTGCCAGCAGCCCCATCGCAGGGACTAGCACAGATACGCAGTATTTT.

This clone was picked up one time. At one end, the junction sequence differs from germline, possibly due to a read error. DNA for the CDR3: TGTGCCAGCAGTGACTCGTCAGGCAATCAGCCCCAGCATTTT. Translation gives CASSDSSGNQPQHF. This chain uses TRBV6-5 with TRBJ1-5; D is undetermined. Germline V gene data show CDR1 as MNHEY and CDR2 as SVGAGI. The CDR3 is 14 residues long.

This chain uses TRBV28 with TRBJ1-6, with D maybe TRBD1 (5 bases). CDR3 length: 14 residues. Germline values: CDR1 MDHEN, CDR2 SYDVKM. V was pared by 7 bases and J by 5 bases, with 12 bases between. The chain's CDR3 is CASNPTANNSPLHF. DNA of the CDR3: TGTGCCAGCAACCCGACAGCTAATAATTCACCCCTCCACTTT.

V usage is TRBV11-3 and J usage is TRBJ2-5, with a possible D match to TRBD2 (5 bases). Germline V lookup: CDR1 SGHNT, CDR2 YENEEA. CDR3 length equals 14 residues. V lost 5 bases and J 0 bases, leaving 10 bases between the germline ends. The CDR3 DNA reads TGTGCCAGCAGCACGGACTTGAACCAAGAGACCCAGTACTTC. Translated, it gives CASSTDLNQETQYF. Based on the CDR3 plus reference TRBV11-3 and TRBJ2-5, the full variable domain is EAGVVQSPRYKIIEKKQPVAFWCNPISGHNTLYWYLQNLGQGPELLIRYENEEAVDDSQLPKDRFSAERLKGVDSTLKIQPAELGDSAVYLCASSTDLNQETQYFGPGTRLLVL.

This chain links TRBV4-1 with TRBJ2-7; a possible D gene is TRBD1 (5 bases). The CDR3 covers 13 residues. Trimming removed 5 bases from V and 2 bases from J, with 10 bases in between. The germline V gene encodes CDR1 MGHRA and CDR2 YSYEKL. CDR3 bases: TGCGCCAGCAGCAGGGGCGAGGCCTACGAGCAGTACTTC. Its protein is CASSRGEAYEQYF.

The chain links TRBV10-3 to TRBJ1-1; D possibly corresponds to TRBD1 (5 bases). CDR1 and CDR2 (germline): ENHRY, SYGVKD. V was shortened by 4 bases and J by 1 base, with 10 bases between the two germline ends. The CDR3 runs 14 residues. CDR3 sequence: CAISGGVGNTEAFF. The CDR3 region has the DNA TGTGCCATCAGTGGAGGGGTAGGGAACACTGAAGCTTTCTTT.

The chain links TRBV18 to TRBJ1-1; TRBD1 matches 8 bases. The germline gives CDR1 KGHSH, CDR2 LQKENI. V lost 8 bases and J lost 4; bases outside the gene matches: 12. This CDR3 has 15 amino acids. The CDR3 loop is CASSPLQGAGTEAFF. The CDR3 nucleotides are TGTGCCAGCAGCCCTCTTCAGGGGGCGGGCACTGAAGCTTTCTTT. Full variable domain (missing parts from reference TRBV18 and TRBJ1-1): NAGVMQNPRHLVRRRGQEARLRCSPMKGHSHVYWYRQLPEEGLKFMVYLQKENIIDESGMPKERFSAEFPKEGPSILRIQQVVRGDSAAYFCASSPLQGAGTEAFFGQGTRLTVV.

The rearrangement uses TRBV2 and TRBJ1-1; D call uncertain. This CDR3 has 14 amino acids. Germline CDR1 and CDR2: SNHLY and FYNNEI. The V and J ends lost 5 bases and 0 bases respectively, with 10 bases between them. Here the CDR3 DNA reads TGTGCCAGCAGTACGGAGACCATGAACACTGAAGCTTTCTTT. This sequence encodes CASSTETMNTEAFF.

Points on this clone: The sample has other DNA sequences that encode this CDR3 too. The chain is built from TRBV28 and TRBJ1-2; the D gene is possibly TRBD1 (5 bases). CDR3 length: 12 amino acids. The V gene's germline CDR1 is MDHEN and CDR2 SYDVKM. The V end lost 7 bases, the J end lost 4 bases, and 10 bases lay between the germline ends. CDR3 in amino acids: CASTQGAYGYTF. In nucleotides, the CDR3 is TGTGCCAGCACCCAAGGGGCCTATGGCTACACCTTC.

CDR3 nucleotide sequence: TGCGCCAGCAGCCACAGGGGGACGAGTGGGGTGAACACTGAAGCTTTCTTT. Its translation: CASSHRGTSGVNTEAFF. The chain carries TRBV5-1 and TRBJ1-1, with 8 bases identical to TRBD1. Germline V gives CDR1 SGHRS, CDR2 YFSETQ. With V trimmed by 4 bases and J by 0 bases, 11 bases remained unmatched. The CDR3 runs to 17 residues.

The V gene is TRBV28, the J gene TRBJ1-5, with 11 bases that match TRBD1. Trimming at V came to 5 bases and at J to 5 bases, leaving 2 bases not matched to a gene. Germline-derived CDR1 and CDR2 are MDHEN and SYDVKM. The CDR3 extends over 14 amino acids. CDR3 protein: CASSGTGGYQPQHF. CDR3 sequence (DNA): TGTGCCAGCAGTGGGACAGGGGGATATCAGCCCCAGCATTTT.

The J gene is TRBJ1-5, the V gene TRBV25-1, with 9 bases aligning to TRBD1. Germline V gives CDR1 MGHDK, CDR2 SYGVNS. The CDR3 contains 15 residues. Germline trimming cut 5 bases from V and 6 bases from J; bases unmatched to any gene: 8. CDR3 sequence (DNA): TGTGCCAGCAGTAAGGACAGGGGAAGAGGTCAGCCCCAGCATTTT. This gives the protein CASSKDRGRGQPQHF.

The chain links TRBV6-5 to TRBJ2-7; 10 bases match TRBD2. The CDR3 extends over 13 amino acids. V lost 8 bases, J lost 8 bases, and 9 bases stayed unmatched. Germline V gene data show CDR1 as MNHEY and CDR2 as SVGAGI. The CDR3 sequence: CASLLAGGLKQYF. In nucleotides, the CDR3 is TGTGCCAGCCTGTTAGCGGGAGGCCTGAAGCAGTACTTC.

The chain employs TRBV18 and TRBJ1-3, with a tentative D call TRBD1 (6 bases). V was shortened by 3 bases and J by 2 bases, with 11 bases between the two germline ends. Looked up from germline, CDR1 is KGHSH and CDR2 is LQKENI. The CDR3 sequence is 15 residues long. CDR3 region: CASSPSRGPGNTIYF. CDR3 DNA sequence: TGTGCCAGCTCACCTTCCAGGGGACCTGGAAACACCATATATTTT.

J is TRBJ2-1 and V is TRBV27, with 11 bases identical to TRBD2. The germline V gene encodes CDR1 MNHEY and CDR2 SMNVEV (reference sequence). Trimming took 1 base from V and 9 from J; bases not matched to a gene: 5. CDR3 length: 15 amino acids. As DNA, the CDR3 is TGTGCCAGCAGTTTATTCACTAGCGGGAGTAGTGAGCAGTTCTTC. It specifies CASSLFTSGSSEQFF.

The chain couples TRBV6-5 to TRBJ2-7; either TRBD1 or TRBD2 may fit D (5 bases each). Germline-derived CDR1 and CDR2 are MNHEY and SVGAGI. Between the trimmed V and J ends, which lost 5 bases and 5 bases, there was a span of 13 bases. The CDR3 runs to 13 residues. This CDR3 reads CASSPGTPHEQYF. The CDR3 coding sequence is TGTGCCAGCAGTCCCGGGACCCCCCACGAGCAGTACTTC.

This chain connects TRBV25-1 to TRBJ2-3; 11 bases align to TRBD2. Germline-derived CDR1 and CDR2 are MGHDK and SYGVNS. This CDR3 has 15 amino acids. Losses at the gene ends were 6 bases for V and 2 bases for J; bases not matched to a gene: 4. CDR3 in DNA: TGTGCCAGCAGCTTAGCGGGAGGGCCCACAGATACGCAGTATTTT. Translating gives CASSLAGGPTDTQYF.

This clone occurred once. CDR3 nucleotide sequence: TGTGCCAGCTCACGGGGACAGGGGAGTGGAAACACCATATATTTT. Protein product: CASSRGQGSGNTIYF. The V gene is TRBV18, the J gene TRBJ1-3; 10 bases line up with TRBD1. Germline CDR1 reads KGHSH; CDR2 reads LQKENI. The length of the CDR3 is 15 residues. After removal of 4 bases from V and 3 bases from J, the junction contained 3 bases not matched to a gene.

The chain carries TRBV6-6 and TRBJ2-7, with D possibly TRBD1 on 6 matching bases. V shed 2 bases and J shed 1 base, with 15 bases lying between them. The CDR3 runs 16 residues. The germline gives CDR1 MNHNY, CDR2 SVGAGI (reference sequence). CDR3 amino acids: CASSYPGQGLSYEQYF. The CDR3 bases are TGTGCCAGCAGTTACCCCGGTCAGGGGTTATCCTACGAGCAGTACTTC.

V gene TRBV5-1 combines with J gene TRBJ2-1, with D tentatively TRBD2 (6 bases). Per the germline V gene, CDR1 is SGHRS and CDR2 is YFSETQ. The CDR3 spans 13 residues. Trimming removed 4 bases at V and 7 bases at J, with 12 bases between. CDR3 sequence reads: CASSPGDSNEQFF. CDR3 DNA sequence: TGCGCCAGCAGCCCCGGGGACTCAAATGAGCAGTTCTTC. Variable domain in full (rest from reference TRBV5-1 and TRBJ2-1): KAGVTQTPRYLIKTRGQQVTLSCSPISGHRSVSWYQQTPGQGLQFLFEYFSETQRNKGNFPGRFSGRQFSNSRSEMNVSTLELGDSALYLCASSPGDSNEQFFGPGTRLTVL.

This chain links TRBV9 with TRBJ2-1, with D perhaps assigned TRBD1 or TRBD2 (6 bases each). Looked up from germline, CDR1 is SGDLS and CDR2 is YYNGEE. The CDR3 consists of 12 residues. V lost 3 bases to trimming and J lost 6 bases, with 7 bases between them. CDR3 sequence: CASSGGANEQFF. DNA of the CDR3: TGTGCCAGCAGCGGGGGGGCCAATGAGCAGTTCTTC.

The chain has TRBV12-3 or TRBV12-4 and TRBJ1-6; D is ambiguous. The CDR3 spans 12 residues. V shed 3 bases and J shed 9 bases, with 6 bases lying between them. The CDR3 reads CASSFGGSPLHF. The CDR3, as DNA: TGTGCCAGCAGTTTTGGAGGTTCACCCCTCCACTTT.

The J gene is TRBJ2-7, the V gene TRBV2, with D perhaps TRBD2 (5 bases). CDR3 length equals 13 residues. Germline-derived CDR1 and CDR2 are SNHLY and FYNNEI. Trimming removed 6 bases from V and 3 bases from J, with 12 bases in between. CDR3 sequence: CASSQSAGYEQYF. The DNA for the CDR3 is TGTGCCAGCAGCCAGAGCGCGGGCTACGAGCAGTACTTC.

The rearrangement joins TRBV5-4 to TRBJ1-1, with D possibly TRBD1 on 5 matching bases. The V end lost 0 bases, the J end lost 3 bases, and 12 bases lay between the germline ends. This CDR3 has 15 amino acids. Germline loops: CDR1 SGHNT, CDR2 YYREEE (reference sequence). CDR3 residues: CASSLEGTGDTEAFF. CDR3 nucleotides: TGTGCCAGCAGCTTGGAAGGGACTGGGGACACTGAAGCTTTCTTT.

This rearrangement joins TRBV7-8 to TRBJ2-2; D not certain. This CDR3 comprises 13 residues. CDR1 is SGHVS, CDR2 FQNEAQ, per germline. V was cut by 2 bases and J by 6 bases, with 7 bases left in between. The CDR3 DNA reads TGTGCCAGCAGCTTACTTACCCCCGGGGAGCTGTTTTTT. It yields the protein CASSLLTPGELFF.

The V call is TRBV30, the J call TRBJ2-7; 12 nucleotides line up with TRBD1. The J segment lost 6 bases and the V segment lost 3 bases, leaving 6 bases of the junction unmatched. This CDR3 is 14 amino acids long. Germline-derived CDR1 and CDR2 are GTSNPN and SVGIG (reference sequence). The CDR3 DNA follows: TGTGCCTGGAGGATCCGGGACAGGGGGCCCGAGCAGTACTTC. Translated, it gives CAWRIRDRGPEQYF.

The gene calls are TRBV7-9 and TRBJ1-3; D remains ambiguous. The CDR3 runs to 14 residues. CDR1 is SEHNR and CDR2 is FQNEAQ in the germline V gene (reference sequence). Trimming pared 3 bases from V and 4 bases from J, leaving 10 bases between. The CDR3 DNA follows: TGTGCCAGCAGCTTCCCCCAGTCGGGAAACACCATATATTTT. Protein sequence: CASSFPQSGNTIYF.

The CDR3 loop is CASRNLAGTEAFF. CDR3 in DNA: TGTGCCAGCAGGAATTTAGCGGGCACTGAAGCTTTCTTT. V usage is TRBV11-2 and J usage is TRBJ1-1; D gene uncertain. CDR3 length: 13 amino acids. The germline V gene has CDR1 SGHAT and CDR2 FQNNGV. Trimming took off 6 bases at V and 4 bases at J, with 12 bases between the two ends.